A selection of T cell receptor beta chains follows, all from one sample in a study of post-analysis software for immune sequencing data. TCRdb itself ran the PCR reads through MiXCR, one entry per CDR3 protein. The top ten hold roughly 0.57% of the sample, which has over 700,000 distinct CDR3 sequences, 30% seen once. The sequenced material came from blood. These receptors were taken from a girl aged 5-17 years with multiple sclerosis. The CDR3 runs from the conserved cysteine through the conserved F or W. The order of the fields is V gene, J gene, D gene, CDR3 length, clone size, CDR3 protein, CDR3 DNA. D genes are given only for firm matches. Some rows mark clone size as missing; the rest say once, few, many or name a class of expanded clone.

>TRBV7-2|TRBJ2-4|TRBD1|14|few
CASSLGQGKNIQYF
TGTGCCAGCAGCTTAGGACAGGGGAAAAACATTCAGTACTTC
>TRBV7-9|TRBJ2-7|.|14|.
CASSLGDTYYEQYF
TGTGCCAGCAGCTTGGGGGACACCTACTACGAGCAGTACTTC
>TRBV12-3/TRBV12-4|TRBJ2-1|.|14|.
CASSRAGSHNEQFF
TGTGCCAGCAGTCGCGCGGGGTCTCACAATGAGCAGTTCTTC
>TRBV2|TRBJ2-5|TRBD2|13|few
CASKLAGAGTQYF
TGTGCCAGCAAGCTAGCGGGGGCGGGGACCCAGTACTTC
>TRBV27|TRBJ2-5|TRBD2|16|few
CASSSRTSGRRETQYF
TGTGCCAGCAGTTCCAGGACTAGCGGGAGGAGGGAGACCCAGTACTTC
>TRBV4-1|TRBJ2-3|TRBD2|16|.
CASSLRPSGDTDTQYF
TGCGCCAGCAGCCTCCGGCCTAGCGGGGACACAGATACGCAGTATTTT
>TRBV28|TRBJ2-1|.|13|.
CASSRITYNEQFF
TGTGCCAGCAGTCGGATAACCTACAATGAGCAGTTCTTC
>TRBV20-1|TRBJ2-1|TRBD2|12|.
CSAHLTSHEQFF
TGCAGTGCACACTTGACTAGCCATGAGCAGTTCTTC
>TRBV12-3/TRBV12-4|TRBJ2-1|TRBD1|15|few
CASSPGTVHYNEQFF
TGTGCCAGCAGCCCGGGGACAGTACATTACAATGAGCAGTTCTTC
>TRBV6-5|TRBJ1-6|TRBD1|17|few
CASSYSGTANYNSPLHF
TGTGCCAGCAGTTACTCCGGGACAGCGAATTATAATTCACCCCTCCACTTT
>TRBV11-2|TRBJ2-1|.|12|.
CASSPANNEQFF
TGTGCCAGCAGCCCCGCTAACAATGAGCAGTTCTTC
>TRBV6-5|TRBJ2-1|.|15|.
CASSYSGRVQETQFF
TGTGCCAGCAGTTACTCGGGCAGGGTACAAGAGACCCAGTTCTTC
>TRBV9|TRBJ1-5|.|15|few
CASSGSGHPNQPQHF
TGTGCCAGCAGCGGCTCGGGACACCCCAATCAGCCCCAGCATTTT
>TRBV27|TRBJ1-5|TRBD1|16|few
CASSTGTGFFNQPQHF
TGTGCCAGCAGTACCGGGACAGGGTTTTTTAATCAGCCCCAGCATTTT
>TRBV5-1|TRBJ1-1|TRBD1|14|few
CASSQTGSVTEAFF
TGCGCCAGCTCTCAGACAGGGAGCGTCACTGAAGCTTTCTTT
>TRBV10-3|TRBJ2-1|TRBD2|16|.
CAISDMGSGRKDEQFF
TGTGCCATCAGTGATATGGGTAGCGGGAGGAAAGATGAGCAGTTCTTC
>TRBV4-1|TRBJ1-1|.|15|.
CASSQGSGLHDKAFF
TGCGCCAGCAGCCAAGGGTCGGGACTCCATGATAAAGCTTTCTTT
>TRBV7-6|TRBJ1-1|.|13|.
CASSLGPYAEAFF
TGTGCCAGCAGCTTGGGTCCGTACGCTGAAGCTTTCTTT
>TRBV7-9|TRBJ1-5|TRBD1|17|.
CASSEGQLDYSNQPQHF
TGTGCCAGCAGCGAGGGACAGCTGGATTATAGCAATCAGCCCCAGCATTTT
>TRBV20-1|TRBJ1-2|TRBD1|13|few
CSARTQGASGYTF
TGCAGTGCTAGGACACAGGGGGCGAGTGGCTACACCTTC
>TRBV19|TRBJ2-4|.|13|.
CASTTGAKNIQYF
TGTGCCAGTACCACTGGGGCCAAAAACATTCAGTACTTC
>TRBV12-3/TRBV12-4|TRBJ2-5|.|13|.
CTSSFLGQETQYF
TGTACCAGCAGTTTCCTCGGGCAAGAGACCCAGTACTTC
>TRBV11-2|TRBJ2-7|.|13|.
CASSAVGPHEQYF
TGTGCCAGCAGCGCAGTAGGTCCCCACGAGCAGTACTTC
>TRBV11-2|TRBJ2-1|.|13|.
CASSFDRNNEQFF
TGTGCCAGCAGCTTTGACAGGAACAATGAGCAGTTCTTC
>TRBV3-1|TRBJ2-4|.|16|.
CASSQDPSGAKNIQYF
TGTGCCAGCAGCCAAGATCCGTCGGGTGCCAAAAACATTCAGTACTTC
>TRBV7-2|TRBJ1-1|.|16|.
CASSHSTQLVPTEAFF
TGTGCCAGCAGTCACTCAACCCAATTGGTCCCCACTGAAGCTTTCTTT
>TRBV12-3/TRBV12-4|TRBJ1-5|.|14|.
CASSSQPGAQPQHF
TGTGCCAGCAGTTCCCAGCCTGGAGCTCAGCCCCAGCATTTT
>TRBV3-1|TRBJ2-1|TRBD2|15|.
CASSQDRTGGYEQFF
TGTGCCAGCAGCCAAGATAGGACGGGGGGATATGAGCAGTTCTTC
>TRBV4-3|TRBJ2-3|.|15|.
CASSQASGATDTQYF
TGCGCCAGCAGCCAAGCATCCGGGGCCACAGATACGCAGTATTTT
>TRBV20-1|TRBJ2-5|TRBD2|20|.
CSALRWGTSGSSGWQETQYF
TGCAGTGCCCTAAGATGGGGGACTAGCGGGTCTTCGGGGTGGCAAGAGACCCAGTACTTC
>TRBV6-1|TRBJ1-2|.|16|.
CASSEVGANLGYGYTF
TGTGCCAGCAGTGAAGTAGGTGCCAACCTGGGGTATGGCTACACCTTC
>TRBV27|TRBJ2-3|.|13|few
CASSQSAGDTQYF
TGTGCCAGCAGCCAATCGGCGGGGGATACGCAGTATTTT
>TRBV7-2|TRBJ1-5|TRBD1|15|.
CASSVRQGDSQPQHF
TGTGCCAGCAGCGTCAGACAGGGTGATAGTCAGCCCCAGCATTTT
>TRBV5-1|TRBJ1-2|TRBD1|14|few
CASSSRQGEYGYTF
TGCGCCAGCAGCTCGCGACAGGGGGAATATGGCTACACCTTC
>TRBV4-3|TRBJ2-3|.|15|few
CASSQDRATGGTQYF
TGCGCCAGCAGCCAAGATCGGGCGACCGGGGGTACGCAGTATTTT
>TRBV5-1|TRBJ2-5|.|13|.
CASSLNVQETQYF
TGCGCCAGCAGCTTGAATGTGCAAGAGACCCAGTACTTC
>TRBV27|TRBJ2-5|.|13|.
CASSSKYQETQYF
TGTGCCAGCAGTTCAAAGTACCAAGAGACCCAGTACTTC
>TRBV7-2|TRBJ2-6|.|15|.
CASRDQSSGANVLTF
TGTGCCAGCAGGGACCAAAGCTCTGGGGCCAACGTCCTGACTTTC
>TRBV5-1|TRBJ1-5|.|14|many
CASSLGYSNQPQHF
TGCGCCAGCAGCCTAGGATATAGCAATCAGCCCCAGCATTTT
>TRBV7-2|TRBJ1-5|.|13|.
CASSLVRDQPQHF
TGTGCCAGCAGCTTAGTCAGAGATCAGCCCCAGCATTTT
>TRBV2|TRBJ2-7|TRBD1|16|few
CASIIPGDRDYNEQYF
TGTGCCAGCATTATACCCGGGGACAGGGACTACAATGAGCAGTACTTC
>TRBV20-1|TRBJ1-4|.|15|few
CSASGDAATNEKLFF
TGCAGTGCTAGCGGGGACGCGGCAACTAATGAAAAACTGTTTTTT
>TRBV7-2|TRBJ2-5|TRBD2|15|.
CASSLVSTGGDEQYF
TGTGCCAGCAGCTTAGTCTCCACGGGGGGTGATGAGCAGTACTTC
>TRBV18|TRBJ2-5|.|17|few
CASSPYLTGAGVETQYF
TGTGCCAGCTCACCATACCTGACAGGCGCGGGTGTAGAGACCCAGTACTTC
>TRBV7-2|TRBJ1-5|.|16|.
CASSSTLEGDNQPQHF
TGTGCCAGCAGCTCCACCCTCGAAGGGGACAATCAGCCCCAGCATTTT
>TRBV7-2|TRBJ2-5|.|14|few
CASNSPVGDETQYF
TGTGCCAGCAACTCCCCTGTGGGGGATGAGACCCAGTACTTC
>TRBV6-5|TRBJ2-7|.|14|.
CASSYSTPPYEQYF
TGTGCCAGCAGTTACTCGACCCCTCCCTACGAGCAGTACTTC
>TRBV7-2|TRBJ2-4|TRBD2|15|few
CASSFLAESKNIQYF
TGTGCCAGCAGCTTTCTAGCGGAGTCAAAAAACATTCAGTACTTC
>TRBV7-2|TRBJ2-3|TRBD2|15|few
CASIATSGITDTQYF
TGTGCCAGCATCGCGACTAGCGGGATCACAGATACGCAGTATTTT
>TRBV20-1|TRBJ2-5|.|14|.
CSAREASAGETQYF
TGCAGTGCTAGAGAGGCTAGCGCAGGGGAGACCCAGTACTTC
>TRBV5-1|TRBJ2-4|TRBD2|17|.
CASSLNAPTSGIDIQYF
TGCGCCAGCAGCTTGAACGCCCCGACTAGCGGGATTGACATTCAGTACTTC
>TRBV5-1|TRBJ2-2|.|14|.
CASSWTTGTGELFF
TGCGCCAGCAGCTGGACTACAGGGACCGGGGAGCTGTTTTTT
>TRBV5-5|TRBJ2-5|.|15|.
CASSLVQGGRETQYF
TGTGCCAGCAGCTTGGTACAGGGTGGGCGAGAGACCCAGTACTTC
>TRBV6-5|TRBJ1-1|.|15|few
CAVSLGGPMNTEAFF
TGTGCCGTCTCTCTTGGGGGACCCATGAACACTGAAGCTTTCTTT
>TRBV4-3|TRBJ2-1|TRBD2|21|.
CASSLRTPGLAGMGRVYEQFF
TGCGCCAGCAGCCTGAGGACACCGGGACTAGCGGGGATGGGGCGGGTTTATGAGCAGTTCTTC
>TRBV7-2|TRBJ1-2|.|15|few
CASSPVEPVLYGYTF
TGTGCCAGCAGCCCCGTCGAGCCGGTCCTCTATGGCTACACCTTC
>TRBV12-3/TRBV12-4|TRBJ2-5|TRBD2|17|few
CASTFRGLAGVWETQYF
TGTGCCAGCACCTTTAGGGGACTAGCGGGAGTCTGGGAGACCCAGTACTTC
>TRBV5-5|TRBJ2-1|.|12|few
CASSLEGVATFF
TGTGCCAGCAGCTTGGAGGGGGTAGCGACGTTCTTC
>TRBV5-1|TRBJ1-2|.|15|.
CASSLEGRTNYGYTF
TGCGCCAGCAGCTTGGAGGGTCGGACCAACTATGGCTACACCTTC
>TRBV29-1|TRBJ1-4|.|13|few
CSAWTGDDEKLFF
TGCAGCGCCTGGACTGGGGACGATGAAAAACTGTTTTTT